The 8 T cell receptor beta chains listed next were all sequenced from one sample in a study of blood T cell repertoires in COVID-19. Profiled with immunoSEQ multiplex PCR; TCRdb holds only in-frame clones, not every one. The data contain roughly 200,000 clones, approximately 90% of them singletons. Sequenced: PBMCs or T cells enriched from blood (not recorded which). These receptors were collected from a man aged 25-40 years who had recovered from COVID-19.

The rearrangement joins TRBV29-1 to TRBJ2-3, with 12 positions matching TRBD2. V gave up 3 bases and J gave up 3 bases; unmatched junction bases: 16. Germline V lookup: CDR1 SQVTM, CDR2 ANQGSEA. This CDR3 spans 19 amino acids. DNA for the CDR3: TGCAGCGTTGAGGGAGACACGCTGACTAGCGGGAGTCGAACAGATACGCAGTATTTT. It yields the protein CSVEGDTLTSGSRTDTQYF.

The chain links TRBV27 to TRBJ2-7, with a weak D call TRBD1 (7 bases). V dropped 6 bases and J dropped 3 bases, with 15 bases sitting between them. The CDR3 loop spans 14 amino acids. In germline, CDR1 is MNHEY, CDR2 SMNVEV (reference sequence). CDR3 in amino acids: CASSSGGPGYEQYF. CDR3 sequence (DNA): TGTGCCAGCAGCTCAGGGGGGCCTGGCTACGAGCAGTACTTC.

CDR3 bases: TGTGCCAGCAGCCCTGGGACTAGCGGGAGCCCCCAGTACTTC. This sequence encodes CASSPGTSGSPQYF. This rearrangement joins TRBV7-9 to TRBJ2-7, with 14 positions matching TRBD2. Looked up from germline, CDR1 is SEHNR and CDR2 is FQNEAQ (reference sequence). V shed 5 bases and J 10 bases; nucleotides not matched to a gene: 7. The CDR3 has 14 amino acids. The full variable domain, with the rest looked up from reference TRBV7-9 and TRBJ2-7, is DTGVSQNPRHKITKRGQNVTFRCDPISEHNRLYWYRQTLGQGPEFLTYFQNEAQLEKSRLLSDRFSAERPKGSFSTLEIQRTEQGDSAMYLCASSPGTSGSPQYFGPGTRLTVT.

This chain connects TRBV19 to TRBJ1-5; TRBD1 matches at 9 bases. Per the germline V gene, CDR1 is LNHDA and CDR2 is SQIVND (reference sequence). This CDR3 contains 16 residues. J lost 3 bases, V lost 3 bases, and 6 bases had no gene match. The DNA of the CDR3 is TGTGCCAGTAGTATTATGGGGACAGGGACCAATCAGCCCCAGCATTTT. Its translation is CASSIMGTGTNQPQHF.

The rearrangement joins TRBV6-2 or TRBV6-3 to TRBJ2-1, with 8 bases that match TRBD2. Looked up from germline, CDR1 is MNHEY and CDR2 is SVGEGT. Trimming at V came to 2 bases and at J to 8 bases, leaving 8 bases not matched to a gene. The CDR3 is made up of 15 amino acids. In DNA form, the CDR3 reads TGTGCCAGCAGTTACGCGGGGGGCAGGGCCCATGAGCAGTTCTTC. This sequence encodes CASSYAGGRAHEQFF.

The CDR3 protein is CASSDLDRAVDTQYF. CDR3 sequence (DNA): TGTGCCAGCAGCGATCTGGACAGGGCCGTAGATACGCAGTATTTT. This rearrangement joins TRBV9 to TRBJ2-3; 8 positions match TRBD1. This CDR3 contains 15 residues. Per germline, CDR1 SGDLS and CDR2 YYNGEE. With 3 bases clipped from V and 5 bases from J, the junction kept 8 bases outside the gene matches.

The chain recombines TRBV15 with TRBJ2-1, with D possibly being TRBD1 (6 bases). Trimming took off 0 bases at V and 0 bases at J, with 9 bases between the two ends. The CDR3 runs 16 residues. Germline V gene lookup returns CDR1 LNHNV and CDR2 YYDKDF (reference sequence). CDR3 nucleotide sequence: TGTGCCACCAGCAGAGATAGGGGGAGCTCCTACAATGAGCAGTTCTTC. It codes for CATSRDRGSSYNEQFF.

This chain connects TRBV6-5 to TRBJ1-6, with unresolved D. Per germline, CDR1 MNHEY and CDR2 SVGAGI. CDR3 size: 14 residues. The V and J ends lost 0 bases and 6 bases respectively, with 6 bases between them. CDR3 in amino acids: CASSYSPSNSPLHF. The CDR3 nucleotides read TGTGCCAGCAGTTACTCACCGAGTAATTCACCCCTCCACTTT.